This T cell receptor (beta chain) stems from a study of T cells in localized non-small cell lung cancer (dated by TCRdb to between 2020 and 2021). For the wider study: The study analyzed T cell repertoires of 236 early-stage NSCLC patients, comparing tumors and uninvolved tumor-adjacent lungs. The cohort comprised around 240 treatment-naïve NSCLC patients with resected, localized lung tumors. Of the NSCLC patients, roughly 130 were male and 107 were female, and the mean age was approximately 66 years.

At diagnosis, peripheral blood, uninvolved tumor-adjacent lung and tumor were collected and stored as a combination of fresh-frozen and FFPE material. For TCR repertoire profiling, blood samples were analyzed as peripheral blood mononuclear cells. The germline V gene gives CDR1 as KGHSH and CDR2 as LQKENI. V gives up 4 bases and J gives up 0 bases, and the segment between their germline ends measures 16 bases. Inclusive of the bounding cysteine and phenylalanine, the CDR3 is 18 residues long. CDR3 DNA is the only sequence kept; it has 54 bases, read in frame from the first base. The immunoSEQ Assay was used to sequence TCR beta CDR3 regions from DNA. Concerning the study's data processing: T cell density was computed as TCR beta template counts normalized to usable DNA estimated by amplifying housekeeping genes. Using the preseqR package, richness was estimated by extrapolating to 120,000 templates for tissue samples and 400,000 templates for PBMC samples. Clonality was taken to be one minus Pielou's evenness. Differential abundance testing on productive amino-acid clonotypes, with a minimum total count of 5 and an alpha of 0.1, was used to identify tissue-enriched TCRs. The Jaccard Index and the Morisita Overlap Index were used to measure how much the repertoires overlapped between compartments. GLIPH grouped TCR beta CDR3s together with public tetramer-defined viral CDR3s, and a viral motif had to include at least three viral sequences and also show V-gene enrichment. TCRdb took this table from immuneACCESS and kept in-frame rearrangements with V and J called. Such tables lack part of the clones; where checked against another copy, unresolved V genes explain under half of the gap, and the rest is unexplained. V, J and clone size reflect that table, while D and trimming were determined from the DNA. The sample records approximately 50,000 clones, 86% of which are singletons. Roughly 2.5% of the sample rests with the top ten.

Regarding this clone: Its target antigen remains unknown. Base quality data are lacking; no much larger clone is found one base away.

Study-wide conclusions, independent of this receptor: Uninvolved tumor-adjacent lung showed the highest T cell clonality, higher than tumor, which suggests more focused antigenic responses in the uninvolved tumor-adjacent lung. Longer overall survival was associated with higher T cell density in blood, whereas shorter survival was associated with higher clonality in adjacent lung. Because of the exploratory design, TCR variables were selected using unadjusted p-values without false-discovery rate correction. Because multi-region sequencing of the tumors was not done, intratumor heterogeneity could not be ruled out. Of the top 100 tumor clones, a median of roughly 53 were detected in paired uninvolved adjacent lung; roughly 29 were also among that lung's top 100.

The receptor comes from a man aged 35 to 69 with stage II lung adenocarcinoma. The receptor chain draws on TRBV18 and TRBJ1-6, and TRBD1 may be the D gene, going by 5 matching bases. The sequencing here drew on PBMCs, taken before any cancer treatment. CDR3 protein: CASSRQTRESSYNSPLHF. The nucleotide sequence is given as TGTGCCAGCTCACGGCAGACCAGGGAGAGCTCCTATAATTCACCCCTCCACTTT.